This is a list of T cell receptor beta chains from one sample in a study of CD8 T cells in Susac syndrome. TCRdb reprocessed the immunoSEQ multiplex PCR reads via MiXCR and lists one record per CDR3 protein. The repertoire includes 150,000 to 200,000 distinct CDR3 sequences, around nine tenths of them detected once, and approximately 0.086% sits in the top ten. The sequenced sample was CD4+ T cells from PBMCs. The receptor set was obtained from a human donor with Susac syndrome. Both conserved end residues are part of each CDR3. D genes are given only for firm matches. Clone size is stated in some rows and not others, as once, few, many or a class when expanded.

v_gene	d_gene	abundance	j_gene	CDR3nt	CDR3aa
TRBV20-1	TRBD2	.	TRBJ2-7	TGCAGTGCTAGAGGGGCCGTAGGTAGCGGGGGGGACGAGCAGTACTTC	CSARGAVGSGGDEQYF
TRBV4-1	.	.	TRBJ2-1	TGCGCCAGCAGCCAAGAGTGGGGAAACTACAATGAGCAGTTCTTC	CASSQEWGNYNEQFF
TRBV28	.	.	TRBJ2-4	TGTGCCAGCAGTTTCGCAGGGGTGGTCATTCAGTACTTC	CASSFAGVVIQYF
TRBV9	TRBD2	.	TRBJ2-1	TGTGCCAGCAGCGTAGACAGCGGGAGGGACAATGAGCAGTTCTTC	CASSVDSGRDNEQFF
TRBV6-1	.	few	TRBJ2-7	TGTGCCAGCCATATTGGGGGCAACGAGCAGTACTTC	CASHIGGNEQYF
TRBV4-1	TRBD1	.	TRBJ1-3	TGCGCCAGCAGCCAGAGACAGGGCATCACTGAAGGAAACACCATATATTTT	CASSQRQGITEGNTIYF
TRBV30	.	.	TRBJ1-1	TGTGCCTGGATCCCATCCCTCAGGGGCACCACTGAAGCTTTCTTT	CAWIPSLRGTTEAFF
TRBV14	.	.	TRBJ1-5	TGTGCCAGCAGCCAATTCTTGAGTGACGGGTTTCAGCCCCAGCATTTT	CASSQFLSDGFQPQHF
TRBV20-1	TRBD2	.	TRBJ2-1	TGCAGTGCTAGAGTCCCCCCAGGGACTAGCGAAAATGAGCAGTTCTTC	CSARVPPGTSENEQFF
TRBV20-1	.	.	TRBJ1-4	TGCAGTGCGGACGGAGGTCAGGGAAAACTGTTTTTT	CSADGGQGKLFF
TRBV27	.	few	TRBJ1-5	TGTGCCAGCAGTTTACAGGGAGGCGGCAATCAGCCCCAGCATTTT	CASSLQGGGNQPQHF
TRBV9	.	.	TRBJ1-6	TGTGCCAGCAGCAGGGGAGACGATAATTCACCCCTCCACTTT	CASSRGDDNSPLHF
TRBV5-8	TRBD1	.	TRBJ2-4	TGTGCCAGCAGCTTGGTCGGTCAGGGGGCGGCCAAAAACATTCAGTACTTC	CASSLVGQGAAKNIQYF
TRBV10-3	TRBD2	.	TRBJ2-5	TGTGCCATCAGTGCCCGACTAGCGGGGGGGCTGGTGCAGACCCAGTACTTC	CAISARLAGGLVQTQYF
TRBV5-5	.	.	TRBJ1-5	TGTGCCAGCAGCTTGGCGGAAGGGTATCAGCCCCAGCATTTT	CASSLAEGYQPQHF
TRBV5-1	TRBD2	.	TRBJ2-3	TGCGCCAGCAGCTTGGCAAGCGGGGGTTCTTCTAGCACAGATACGCAGTATTTT	CASSLASGGSSSTDTQYF
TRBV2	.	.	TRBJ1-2	TGTGCCAGCACTTCTAGGGATGGCTACACCTTC	CASTSRDGYTF
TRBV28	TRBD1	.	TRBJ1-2	TGTGCCAGCGGGGACAGGGGCGATGGGGGCTACACCTTC	CASGDRGDGGYTF
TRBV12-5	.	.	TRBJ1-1	TGTGCTAGTGGTGCGACGGGCACTGAAGCTTTCTTT	CASGATGTEAFF
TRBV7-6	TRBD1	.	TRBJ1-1	TGTGCCAGCAGCACCCGACAGGGCGTAAACACTGAAGCTTTCTTT	CASSTRQGVNTEAFF
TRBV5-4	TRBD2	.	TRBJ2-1	TGTGCCAGCAGCTTCCCGACTAGCGGGAGGATTCTGCTGTGGAATGAGCAGTTCTTC	CASSFPTSGRILLWNEQFF
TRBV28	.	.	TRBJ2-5	TGTGCCAGCAGTTCGGGGGCGCGGGAGACCCAGTACTTC	CASSSGARETQYF
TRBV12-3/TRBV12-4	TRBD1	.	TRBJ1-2	TGTGCCAGCAGTTTGGGAAGACAGGGACATGGCTACACCTTC	CASSLGRQGHGYTF
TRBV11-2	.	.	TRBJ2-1	TGTGCCAGCAGCTTAGAGGCGACAGCAAACAATGAGCAGTTCTTC	CASSLEATANNEQFF
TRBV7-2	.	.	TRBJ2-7	TGTGCCAGCAGCTTAGCTTCTTCCGAGTTGAGCTCCTACGAGCAGTACTTC	CASSLASSELSSYEQYF
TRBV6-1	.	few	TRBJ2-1	TGTGCCAGCAGTGAACTCAAGGTCAATGAGCAGTTCTTC	CASSELKVNEQFF
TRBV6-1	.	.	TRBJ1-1	TGTGCCAGCAGTCGCGGTCGAGGACACCAGAACACTGAAGCTTTCTTT	CASSRGRGHQNTEAFF
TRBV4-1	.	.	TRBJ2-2	TGCGCCAGCAGCCAAGACCCATACAGGGATTGGCCCGGGGAGCTGTTTTTT	CASSQDPYRDWPGELFF
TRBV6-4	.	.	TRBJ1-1	TGTGCCAGCAGAAAGGGCCCCTCGACCTTTGAAGCTTTCTTT	CASRKGPSTFEAFF
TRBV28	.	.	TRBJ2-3	TGTGCCAGCAGGACGACAGACACAGATACGCAGTATTTT	CASRTTDTDTQYF
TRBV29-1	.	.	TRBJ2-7	TGCAGCGGCGATTTATGTTTGGCACTTCATGGGTACTACGAGCAGTACTTC	CSGDLCLALHGYYEQYF
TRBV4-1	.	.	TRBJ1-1	TGCGCCAGCAGCCATGTTAAGGGGCGGAACATGAACACTGAAGCTTTCTTT	CASSHVKGRNMNTEAFF
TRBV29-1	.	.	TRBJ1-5	TGCAGCGTCAGGAATAGCAATCAGCCCCAGCATTTT	CSVRNSNQPQHF
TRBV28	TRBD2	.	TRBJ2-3	TGTGCCAGCAGTTTAGCGGGAGGTTATACGCAGTATTTT	CASSLAGGYTQYF
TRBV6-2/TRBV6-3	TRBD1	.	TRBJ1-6	TGTGCCAGCAGTTACATCGGACAGGGGTCACCCCTCCACTTT	CASSYIGQGSPLHF
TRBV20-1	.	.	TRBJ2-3	TGCAGTGCTGGCAAAACAGACACAGATACGCAGTATTTT	CSAGKTDTDTQYF
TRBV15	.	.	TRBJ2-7	TGTGCCACCAGCAGAGATTTGACTAGTCCCAAGCAGTACTTC	CATSRDLTSPKQYF
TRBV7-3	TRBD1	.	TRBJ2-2	TGTGCCAGCAGCTTAAAAGGACAGGGGGGAACCGGGGAGCTGTTTTTT	CASSLKGQGGTGELFF
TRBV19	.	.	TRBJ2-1	TGTGCCAGTAGTGGGGGTAGGGCATACAATGAGCAGTTCTTC	CASSGGRAYNEQFF
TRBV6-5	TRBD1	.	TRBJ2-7	TGTGCCAGCAGTAACGACAGGGGGCCCAACGAGCAGTACTTC	CASSNDRGPNEQYF
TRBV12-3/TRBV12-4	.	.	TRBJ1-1	TGTGCCAGCAGTTTAGGGTACAGGACTGAAGCTTTCTTT	CASSLGYRTEAFF
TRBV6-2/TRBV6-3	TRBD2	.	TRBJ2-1	TGTGCCAGCAGTCCTCTGGGACTAGCGGGAAAGCCTCCGCAGTTCTTC	CASSPLGLAGKPPQFF
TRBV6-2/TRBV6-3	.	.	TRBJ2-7	TGTGCCAGCAGTTACTCGTCAGGGGATCCCTACGAGCAGTACTTC	CASSYSSGDPYEQYF
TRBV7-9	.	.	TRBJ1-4	TGTGCCAGCAGCTTAGGGGGGTCCGATGAAAAACTGTTTTTT	CASSLGGSDEKLFF
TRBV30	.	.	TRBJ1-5	TGTGCCTGGGCTACAGCGAGCAATCAGCCCCAGCATTTT	CAWATASNQPQHF
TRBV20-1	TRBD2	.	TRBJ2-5	TGCAGTGCTAGAAACCTAGCGGGAGAAGAGACCCAGTACTTC	CSARNLAGEETQYF
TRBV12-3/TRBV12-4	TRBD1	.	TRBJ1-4	TGTGCCAGCAGCCAAACGACAGGGGCGGGTGAAAAACTGTTTTTT	CASSQTTGAGEKLFF
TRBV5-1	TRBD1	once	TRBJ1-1	TGCGCCAGCAGCTGGGACAGTAACACTGAAGCTTTCTTT	CASSWDSNTEAFF
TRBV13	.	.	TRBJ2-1	TGTGCCAGCACGAGACCGGGGAAAAATGAGCAGTTCTTC	CASTRPGKNEQFF
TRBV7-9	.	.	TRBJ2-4	TGTGCCAGCAGCTTAGGGGACTTAACCAAAAACATTCAGTACTTC	CASSLGDLTKNIQYF
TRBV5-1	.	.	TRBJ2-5	TGCGCCAGCAGCTTGTGGGGGGACCAAGAGACCCAGTACTTC	CASSLWGDQETQYF
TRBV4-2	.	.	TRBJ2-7	TGTGCCAGCAGCCATCAACAGGCCCCCTACGAGCAGTACTTC	CASSHQQAPYEQYF
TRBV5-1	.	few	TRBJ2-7	TGCGCCAGCAGCTTGGAACGGGACGCGTACGAGCAGTACTTC	CASSLERDAYEQYF
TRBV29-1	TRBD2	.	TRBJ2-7	TGCAGCGTTGGGACTAGCGGGTTGCTGTACGAGCAGTACTTC	CSVGTSGLLYEQYF
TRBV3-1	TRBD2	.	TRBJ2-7	TGTGCCAGCAGCGGGACTAGCGGGAGCACCGAGCAGTACTTC	CASSGTSGSTEQYF
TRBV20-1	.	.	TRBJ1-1	TGCAGTGCTAGGGAGGGTAACACTGAAGCTTTCTTT	CSAREGNTEAFF
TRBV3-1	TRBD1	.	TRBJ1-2	TGTGCCAGCAGCCAAGCTTCGGGACAGGGCCATGGCTACACCTTC	CASSQASGQGHGYTF
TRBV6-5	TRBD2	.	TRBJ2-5	TGTGCCAGCAGCGGCGGGGGGGCCCGGGAGACCCAGTACTTC	CASSGGGARETQYF
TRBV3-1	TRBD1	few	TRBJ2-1	TGTGCCAGCAGCCAAGGCTTAGGGACAGGGTACAATGAGCAGTTCTTC	CASSQGLGTGYNEQFF